This TCR beta chain was profiled in a study of cytomegalovirus exposure and HLA in healthy donors. Study-wide findings and caveats: In a later analysis, an Asian-associated ancestry cluster reportedly showed fewer N-insertions than the approximately 620-donor mean.

PCR amplification relied on 60 Vbeta primers (plus 13 Jbeta primers). The protocol was immunoSEQ multiplex PCR, while the TCRdb copy is restricted to in-frame clones and leaves out a portion. The sample includes about 140,000 clones, roughly 76% of them seen just once. Concerning this clone itself: Its target is not known.

V lost 5 bases to trimming and J lost 2 bases, with 13 bases between them. Germline V CDR1 and CDR2: MDHEN, SYDVKM. The length of the CDR3 is 15 residues. What was sequenced was PBMCs. V gene TRBV28 combines with J gene TRBJ1-5, with D possibly matching TRBD1 (5 bases). The source is a female donor in good health and CMV-seronegative. CDR3 loop: CASSTGTTGNQPQHF. DNA of the CDR3: TGTGCCAGCAGTACCGGGACTACCGGCAATCAGCCCCAGCATTTT.